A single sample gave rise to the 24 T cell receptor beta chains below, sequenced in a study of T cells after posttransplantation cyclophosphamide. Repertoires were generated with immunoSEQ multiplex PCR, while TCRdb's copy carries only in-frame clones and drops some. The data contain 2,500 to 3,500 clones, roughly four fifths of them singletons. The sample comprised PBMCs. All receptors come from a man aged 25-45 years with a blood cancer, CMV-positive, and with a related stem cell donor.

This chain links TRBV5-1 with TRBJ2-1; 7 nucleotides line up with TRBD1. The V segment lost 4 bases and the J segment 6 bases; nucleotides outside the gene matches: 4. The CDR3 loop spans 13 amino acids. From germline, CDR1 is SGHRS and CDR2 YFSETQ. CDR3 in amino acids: CASSPYRGNEQFF. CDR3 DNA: TGCGCCAGCAGCCCGTACAGGGGCAATGAGCAGTTCTTC.

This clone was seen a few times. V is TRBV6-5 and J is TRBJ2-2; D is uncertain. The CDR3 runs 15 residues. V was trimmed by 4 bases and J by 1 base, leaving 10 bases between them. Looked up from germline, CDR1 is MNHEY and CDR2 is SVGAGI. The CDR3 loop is CASSLSYLNTGELFF. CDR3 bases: TGTGCCAGCAGTTTAAGCTACTTGAACACCGGGGAGCTGTTTTTT.

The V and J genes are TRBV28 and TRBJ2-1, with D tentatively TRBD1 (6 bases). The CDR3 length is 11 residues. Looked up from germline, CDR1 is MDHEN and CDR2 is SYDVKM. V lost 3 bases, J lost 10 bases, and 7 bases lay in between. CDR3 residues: CASSFRGEQFF. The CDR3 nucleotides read TGTGCCAGCAGTTTTAGGGGGGAGCAGTTCTTC.

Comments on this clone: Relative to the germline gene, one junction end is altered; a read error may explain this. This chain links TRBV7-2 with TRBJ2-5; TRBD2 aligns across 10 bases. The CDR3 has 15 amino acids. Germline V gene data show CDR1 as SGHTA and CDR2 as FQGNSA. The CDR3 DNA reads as TGCGCCAGCAGCCAAGAGGCTAGCGGGAGACAGACCCAGTACTTC. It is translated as CASSQEASGRQTQYF. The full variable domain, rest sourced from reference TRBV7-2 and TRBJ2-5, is GAGVSQSPSNKVTEKGKDVELRCDPISGHTALYWYRQSLGQGLEFLIYFQGNSAPDKSGLPSDRFSAERTGGSVSTLTIQRTQQEDSAVYLCASSQEASGRQTQYFGPGTRLLVL.

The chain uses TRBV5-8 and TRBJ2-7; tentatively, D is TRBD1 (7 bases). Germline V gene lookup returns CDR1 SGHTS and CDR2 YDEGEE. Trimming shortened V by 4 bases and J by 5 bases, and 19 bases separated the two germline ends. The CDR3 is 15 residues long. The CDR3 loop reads CASSRSGGPGNEQYF. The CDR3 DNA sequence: TGTGCCAGCAGCAGATCAGGGGGGCCTGGGAACGAGCAGTACTTC. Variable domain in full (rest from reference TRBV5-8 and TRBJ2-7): EAGVTQSPTHLIKTRGQQATLRCSPISGHTSVYWYQQALGLGLQFLLWYDEGEERNRGNFPPRFSGRQFPNYSSELNVNALELEDSALYLCASSRSGGPGNEQYFGPGTRLTVT.

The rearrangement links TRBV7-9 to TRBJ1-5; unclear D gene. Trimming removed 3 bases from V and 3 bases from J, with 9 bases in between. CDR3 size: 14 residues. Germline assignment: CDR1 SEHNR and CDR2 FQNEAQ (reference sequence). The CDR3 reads CASSFGRFNQPQHF. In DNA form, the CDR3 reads TGTGCCAGCAGCTTTGGCAGATTCAATCAGCCCCAGCATTTT.

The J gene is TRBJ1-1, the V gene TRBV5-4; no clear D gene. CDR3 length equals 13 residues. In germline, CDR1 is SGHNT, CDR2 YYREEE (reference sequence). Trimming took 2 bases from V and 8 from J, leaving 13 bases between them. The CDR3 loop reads CASSFYGRREAFF. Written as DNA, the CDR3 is TGTGCCAGCAGCTTTTATGGGCGACGGGAAGCTTTCTTT.

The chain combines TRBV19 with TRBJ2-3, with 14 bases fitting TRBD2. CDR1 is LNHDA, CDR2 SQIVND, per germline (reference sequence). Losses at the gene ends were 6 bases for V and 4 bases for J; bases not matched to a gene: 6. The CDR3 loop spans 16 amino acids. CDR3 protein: CASSTGTSGRADTQYF. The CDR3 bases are TGTGCCAGTAGCACCGGGACTAGCGGGAGAGCAGATACGCAGTATTTT.

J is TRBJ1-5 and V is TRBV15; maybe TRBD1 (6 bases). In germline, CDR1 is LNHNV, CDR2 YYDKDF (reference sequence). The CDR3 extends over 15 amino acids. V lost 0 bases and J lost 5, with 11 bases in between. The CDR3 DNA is TGTGCCACCAGCAGAGACAGGGGATCTTATCAGCCCCAGCATTTT. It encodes CATSRDRGSYQPQHF.

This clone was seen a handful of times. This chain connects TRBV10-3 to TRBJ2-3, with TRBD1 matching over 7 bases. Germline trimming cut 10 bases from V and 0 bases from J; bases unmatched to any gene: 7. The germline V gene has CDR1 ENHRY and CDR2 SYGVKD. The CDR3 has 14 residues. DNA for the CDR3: TGTGCCACCCGACAGGGCACTAGCACAGATACGCAGTATTTT. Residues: CATRQGTSTDTQYF.

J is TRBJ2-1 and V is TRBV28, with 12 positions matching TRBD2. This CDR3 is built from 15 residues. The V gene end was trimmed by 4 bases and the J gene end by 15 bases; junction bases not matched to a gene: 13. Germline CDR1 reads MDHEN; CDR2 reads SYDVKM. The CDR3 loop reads CASSSPPLAGGAGFF. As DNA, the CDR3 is TGTGCCAGCAGTTCCCCCCCCCTAGCGGGGGGGGCGGGGTTCTTC.

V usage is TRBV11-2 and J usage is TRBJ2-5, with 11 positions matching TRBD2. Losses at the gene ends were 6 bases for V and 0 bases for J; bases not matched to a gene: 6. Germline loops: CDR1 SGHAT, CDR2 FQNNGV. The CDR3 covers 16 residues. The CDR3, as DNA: TGTGCCAGCAGGTTTCTTAGCGGGGGGGACCAAGAGACCCAGTACTTC. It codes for CASRFLSGGDQETQYF.

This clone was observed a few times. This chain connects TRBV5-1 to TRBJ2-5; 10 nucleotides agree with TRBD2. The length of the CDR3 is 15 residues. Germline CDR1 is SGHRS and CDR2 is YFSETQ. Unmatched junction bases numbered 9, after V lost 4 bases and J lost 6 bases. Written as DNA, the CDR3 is TGCGCCAGCAGCCAAGAGGCTAGCGGGAGACAGACCCAGTACTTC. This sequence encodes CASSQEASGRQTQYF. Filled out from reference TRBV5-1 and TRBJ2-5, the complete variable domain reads KAGVTQTPRYLIKTRGQQVTLSCSPISGHRSVSWYQQTPGQGLQFLFEYFSETQRNKGNFPGRFSGRQFSNSRSEMNVSTLELGDSALYLCASSQEASGRQTQYFGPGTRLLVL.

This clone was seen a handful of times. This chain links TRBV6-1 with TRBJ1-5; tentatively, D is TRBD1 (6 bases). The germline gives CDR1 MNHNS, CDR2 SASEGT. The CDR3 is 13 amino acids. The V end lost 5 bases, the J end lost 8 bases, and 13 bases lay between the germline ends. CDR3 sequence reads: CASSTGNREPQHF. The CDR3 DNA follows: TGTGCCAGCAGTACAGGGAATAGAGAGCCCCAGCATTTT.

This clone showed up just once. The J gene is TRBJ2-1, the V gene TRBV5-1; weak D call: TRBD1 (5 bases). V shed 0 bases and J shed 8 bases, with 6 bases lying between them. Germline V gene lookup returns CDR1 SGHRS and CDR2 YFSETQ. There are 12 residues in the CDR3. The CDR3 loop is CASSLGGYEQFF. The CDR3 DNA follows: TGCGCCAGCAGCTTGGGGGGCTATGAGCAGTTCTTC. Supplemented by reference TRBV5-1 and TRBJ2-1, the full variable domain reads KAGVTQTPRYLIKTRGQQVTLSCSPISGHRSVSWYQQTPGQGLQFLFEYFSETQRNKGNFPGRFSGRQFSNSRSEMNVSTLELGDSALYLCASSLGGYEQFFGPGTRLTVL.

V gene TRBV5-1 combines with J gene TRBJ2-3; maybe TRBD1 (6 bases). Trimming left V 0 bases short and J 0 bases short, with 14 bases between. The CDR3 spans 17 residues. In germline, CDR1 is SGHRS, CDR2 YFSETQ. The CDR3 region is CASSLGGFGGSTDTQYF. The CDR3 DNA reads TGCGCCAGCAGCTTGGGAGGTTTTGGGGGCAGCACAGATACGCAGTATTTT. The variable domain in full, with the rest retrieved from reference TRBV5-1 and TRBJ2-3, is KAGVTQTPRYLIKTRGQQVTLSCSPISGHRSVSWYQQTPGQGLQFLFEYFSETQRNKGNFPGRFSGRQFSNSRSEMNVSTLELGDSALYLCASSLGGFGGSTDTQYFGPGTRLTVL.

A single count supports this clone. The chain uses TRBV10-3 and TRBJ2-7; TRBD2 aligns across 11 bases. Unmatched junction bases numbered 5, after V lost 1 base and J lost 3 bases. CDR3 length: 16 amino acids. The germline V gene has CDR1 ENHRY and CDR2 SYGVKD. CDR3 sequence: CAISEWGLADVYEQYF. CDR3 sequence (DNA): TGTGCCATCAGTGAGTGGGGACTAGCGGACGTCTACGAGCAGTACTTC.

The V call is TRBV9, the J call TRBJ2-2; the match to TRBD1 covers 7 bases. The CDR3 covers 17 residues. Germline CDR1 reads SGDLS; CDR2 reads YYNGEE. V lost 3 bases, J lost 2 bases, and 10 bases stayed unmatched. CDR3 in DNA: TGTGCCAGCAGCGCCCTACCGGGGACAGCAAACACCGGGGAGCTGTTTTTT. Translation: CASSALPGTANTGELFF.

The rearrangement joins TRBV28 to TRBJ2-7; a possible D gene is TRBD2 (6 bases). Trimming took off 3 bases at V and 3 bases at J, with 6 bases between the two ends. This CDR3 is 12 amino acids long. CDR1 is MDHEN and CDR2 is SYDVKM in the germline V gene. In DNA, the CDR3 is TGTGCCAGCAGTTTGGGACTCTACGAGCAGTACTTC. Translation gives CASSLGLYEQYF.

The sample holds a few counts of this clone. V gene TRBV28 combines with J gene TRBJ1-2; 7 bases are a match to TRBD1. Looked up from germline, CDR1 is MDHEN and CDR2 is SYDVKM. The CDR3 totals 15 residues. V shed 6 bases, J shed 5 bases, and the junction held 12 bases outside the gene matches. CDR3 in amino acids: CASSPAGTATYGYTF. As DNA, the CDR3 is TGTGCCAGCAGCCCCGCCGGGACAGCAACTTATGGCTACACCTTC.

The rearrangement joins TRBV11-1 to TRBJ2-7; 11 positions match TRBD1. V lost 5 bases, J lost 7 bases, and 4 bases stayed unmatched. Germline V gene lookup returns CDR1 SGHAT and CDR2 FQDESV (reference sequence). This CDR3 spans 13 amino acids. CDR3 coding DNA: TGTGCCAGCAGCAGGGACAGGGGGAATGAGCAGTACTTC. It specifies CASSRDRGNEQYF. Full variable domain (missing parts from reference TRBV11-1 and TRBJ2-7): EAEVAQSPRYKITEKSQAVAFWCDPISGHATLYWYRQILGQGPELLVQFQDESVVDDSQLPKDRFSAERLKGVDSTLKIQPAELGDSAMYLCASSRDRGNEQYFGPGTRLTVT.

The CDR3 DNA reads as TGTGCCAGCAGCCTGGACAGGGAAAACTATGGCTACACCTTC. It translates to CASSLDRENYGYTF. This chain links TRBV5-4 with TRBJ1-2; 8 nucleotides line up with TRBD1. The CDR3 runs to 14 residues. The ends lost 4 bases at V and 2 bases at J; junction bases unmatched: 4. Germline loops: CDR1 SGHNT, CDR2 YYREEE (reference sequence). The whole variable domain, remainder taken from reference TRBV5-4 and TRBJ1-2, is ETGVTQSPTHLIKTRGQQVTLRCSSQSGHNTVSWYQQALGQGPQFIFQYYREEENGRGNFPPRFSGLQFPNYSSELNVNALELDDSALYLCASSLDRENYGYTFGSGTRLTVV.

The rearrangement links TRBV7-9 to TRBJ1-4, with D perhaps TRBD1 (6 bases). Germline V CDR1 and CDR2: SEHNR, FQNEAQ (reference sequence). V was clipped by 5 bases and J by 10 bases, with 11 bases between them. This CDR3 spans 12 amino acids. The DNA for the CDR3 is TGTGCCAGCAGCGACAGGTTTGGAAAACTGTTTTTT. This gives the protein CASSDRFGKLFF.

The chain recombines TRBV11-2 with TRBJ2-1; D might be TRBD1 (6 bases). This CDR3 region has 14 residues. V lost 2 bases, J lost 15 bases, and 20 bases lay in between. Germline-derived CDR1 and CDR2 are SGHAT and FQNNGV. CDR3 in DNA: TGTGCCAGCAGCTTATGGGGGCAGGCCGGCCTCGGGTTCTTC. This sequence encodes CASSLWGQAGLGFF.